Presented here are 26 T cell receptor beta chains from one specimen sequenced in a study of cytomegalovirus exposure and HLA in healthy donors. In the PCR, 60 Vbeta and 13 Jbeta primers were used. Profiling relied on immunoSEQ multiplex PCR, and the TCRdb table lists in-frame clones only, not all of them. Found here are 75,000 to 100,000 clones, approximately 85% of them singletons; the top ten hold 4.5% to 6.5%. Sequenced sample: PBMCs. The origin of the receptors is a man in his forties in good health and CMV-seropositive.

The chain employs TRBV2 and TRBJ2-2; 7 nucleotides line up with TRBD1. V gave up 6 bases and J gave up 4 bases; unmatched junction bases: 5. Germline lookup yields CDR1 SNHLY and CDR2 FYNNEI. This CDR3 is 14 amino acids long. CDR3 coding DNA: TGTGCCAGCAGGCAACAGGGGATCACCGGGGAGCTGTTTTTT. Protein sequence: CASRQQGITGELFF.

This clone was detected once. The CDR3 DNA reads TGTGCCAGCAGCTTAGACGGGGACGGGGAGCTGTTTTTT. As protein: CASSLDGDGELFF. J is TRBJ2-2 and V is TRBV7-2; perhaps TRBD2 as D (5 bases). Between the trimmed V and J ends, which lost 1 base and 7 bases, there was a span of 7 bases. CDR3 length equals 13 residues. In germline, CDR1 is SGHTA, CDR2 FQGNSA.

The genes are TRBV10-3 and TRBJ1-1, with D uncertain. Per the germline V gene, CDR1 is ENHRY and CDR2 is SYGVKD. V shed 3 bases and J shed 6 bases, with 17 bases lying between them. This CDR3 is built from 15 residues. Here the CDR3 DNA reads TGTGCCATCAGTGAATTCGGGGTTATTGACTCTGAAGCTTTCTTT. Translating gives CAISEFGVIDSEAFF.

The chain employs TRBV10-2 and TRBJ2-3; 8 positions match TRBD2. The trim removed 8 bases at V and 3 bases at J, leaving 7 bases unmatched. CDR1 and CDR2 from the germline V gene are WSHSY and SAAADI. This CDR3 region has 14 residues. The CDR3 sequence: CASAGTSRTDTQYF. CDR3 in DNA: TGCGCCAGCGCCGGGACTAGTCGGACAGATACGCAGTATTTT.

The chain carries TRBV11-2 and TRBJ2-1, with TRBD2 identical over 12 bases. Germline-derived CDR1 and CDR2 are SGHAT and FQNNGV. The CDR3 is made up of 16 amino acids. With V trimmed by 4 bases and J by 9 bases, 10 bases remained unmatched. The CDR3 coding sequence is TGTGCCAGCAGCTCCTCACTAGCGGGGGGACAAGTTGAGCAGTTCTTC. Translated: CASSSSLAGGQVEQFF.

This clone was counted between two and nine times. One junction end does not reproduce the germline sequence, and a read error may be involved. The genes are TRBV7-9 and TRBJ1-1, with 7 bases that match TRBD1. CDR3 length: 17 residues. Germline CDR1 SEHNR, CDR2 FQNEAQ (reference sequence). For the CDR3, the DNA is TGTTCCAGCAGCCCTCCCCGACAGGGCCGCTATGGCACTGAAGCTTTCTTT. It encodes CSSSPPRQGRYGTEAFF.

The CDR3 DNA is TGTGCCAGCAGCTTAAACTGGAGGCCTTTCTCTGGGGCCAACGTCCTGACTTTC. Residues: CASSLNWRPFSGANVLTF. This sequence joins TRBV11-2 and TRBJ2-6, with D maybe TRBD2 (5 bases). The ends were cut back, 2 bases at V and 0 bases at J, with 14 bases in the middle. Germline CDR1 and CDR2: SGHAT and FQNNGV. This CDR3 is 18 amino acids long.

This clone came up once. J is TRBJ1-2 and V is TRBV2; tentative D call: TRBD1 (5 bases). Trimming pared 7 bases from V and 7 bases from J, leaving 7 bases between. The CDR3 has 10 amino acids. Germline V gene lookup returns CDR1 SNHLY and CDR2 FYNNEI. The CDR3, as DNA: TGTGCCAGCATCCAGGGTGGCTACACCTTC. This sequence encodes CASIQGGYTF.

The chain uses TRBV7-9 and TRBJ2-1; D not certain. CDR1 and CDR2 from the germline V gene are SEHNR and FQNEAQ (reference sequence). V lost 5 bases, J lost 12 bases, and 14 bases lay in between. CDR3 length: 12 amino acids. The CDR3 loop reads CASSLQSLGQFF. The CDR3 DNA follows: TGTGCCAGCAGCCTACAGAGCCTTGGGCAGTTCTTC.

This clone turned up a few times. This chain links TRBV19 with TRBJ2-7; 7 bases are shared with TRBD1. V lost 9 bases to trimming and J lost 9 bases; unmatched junction nucleotides: 20. CDR3 length equals 15 residues. Germline V gives CDR1 LNHDA, CDR2 SQIVND (reference sequence). This CDR3 reads CASRETGNAPTTQYF. The DNA of the CDR3 is TGTGCCAGCCGAGAGACAGGGAATGCTCCTACGACGCAGTACTTC.

This rearrangement joins TRBV10-3 to TRBJ2-5; 7 positions agree with TRBD2. Unmatched junction bases numbered 6, after V lost 6 bases and J lost 5 bases. The CDR3 consists of 13 residues. From germline, CDR1 is ENHRY and CDR2 SYGVKD. The DNA for the CDR3 is TGTGCCATCAGCGGGACTACGGGGGAGACCCAGTACTTC. This codes for CAISGTTGETQYF.

This chain's CDR3 is CASRYRAGGTGELFF. The CDR3 region has the DNA TGTGCCAGCAGATACAGGGCTGGGGGCACCGGGGAGCTGTTTTTT. This chain joins TRBV28 and TRBJ2-2; TRBD1 might be the D (6 bases). The CDR3 has 15 amino acids. Trimming cost V 6 bases and J 4 bases, with 15 bases left between them. The germline V gene has CDR1 MDHEN and CDR2 SYDVKM.

This clone was counted once. The rearrangement joins TRBV6-6 to TRBJ2-7, with TRBD1 matching over 7 bases. The germline V gene encodes CDR1 MNHNY and CDR2 SVGAGI (reference sequence). Unmatched junction bases numbered 3, after V lost 6 bases and J lost 4 bases. This CDR3 has 12 residues. CDR3 nucleotides: TGTGCCAGCAGCCCACAGGGGTACGAGCAGTACTTC. This gives the protein CASSPQGYEQYF.

This chain connects TRBV9 to TRBJ1-2, with a weak D call TRBD1 (6 bases). The CDR3 spans 14 residues. The V end lost 2 bases, the J end lost 8 bases, and 16 bases lay between the germline ends. Germline lookup yields CDR1 SGDLS and CDR2 YYNGEE. The CDR3: CASSVRQGQGGYTF. The CDR3 nucleotides are TGTGCCAGCAGCGTCAGACAAGGCCAGGGGGGCTACACCTTC.

The chain uses TRBV5-1 and TRBJ2-5; 12 bases fit TRBD1. This CDR3 spans 16 amino acids. Germline values: CDR1 SGHRS, CDR2 YFSETQ. The V gene end was trimmed by 4 bases and the J gene end by 3 bases; junction bases not matched to a gene: 7. CDR3 DNA sequence: TGCGCCAGCAGCATGGGACAGGGGGCGCTTAAAGAGACCCAGTACTTC. Translating it yields CASSMGQGALKETQYF.

This chain connects TRBV10-3 to TRBJ2-5; TRBD2 matches at 9 bases. This CDR3 has 17 amino acids. Germline-derived CDR1 and CDR2 are ENHRY and SYGVKD. V was pared by 2 bases and J by 5 bases, with 12 bases of the junction left unmatched. The CDR3, as DNA: TGTGCCATCAGTGAGGGAGCCTTAGCGGGAGCCCACGAGACCCAGTACTTC. Its protein product is CAISEGALAGAHETQYF.

This chain links TRBV5-1 with TRBJ1-4; D is unclear. This CDR3 is built from 16 residues. From germline, CDR1 is SGHRS and CDR2 YFSETQ. Trimming removed 0 bases from V and 3 bases from J, with 12 bases in between. The CDR3 region has the DNA TGCGCCAGCAGCTTGGTTGGCGGAGGTGCTAATGAAAAACTGTTTTTT. Its translation: CASSLVGGGANEKLFF.

The chain links TRBV7-8 to TRBJ1-5; D is unresolved. V was shortened by 2 bases and J by 8 bases, with 7 bases between the two germline ends. This CDR3 spans 12 amino acids. The V gene's germline CDR1 is SGHVS and CDR2 FQNEAQ. DNA for the CDR3: TGTGCCAGCAGCTTAAGTCCGGAGCCCCAGCATTTT. This codes for CASSLSPEPQHF.

V is TRBV7-3 and J is TRBJ2-3, with 11 bases matching TRBD2. CDR1 is SGHTA, CDR2 FQGTGA, per germline. Unmatched junction bases numbered 5, after V lost 4 bases and J lost 2 bases. The CDR3 contains 16 residues. As DNA, the CDR3 is TGTGCCAGCAGCTCTACTAGCGGGAGTACCACAGATACGCAGTATTTT. Translating it yields CASSSTSGSTTDTQYF.

This rearrangement joins TRBV7-9 to TRBJ2-2, with 7 bases matching TRBD1. The CDR3 has 15 residues. Germline assignment: CDR1 SEHNR and CDR2 FQNEAQ (reference sequence). V shed 5 bases and J 1 base; nucleotides not matched to a gene: 4. The CDR3 nucleotides read TGTGCCAGCAGCCGACAGGGCATGAACACCGGGGAGCTGTTTTTT. It encodes CASSRQGMNTGELFF. The whole variable domain, remainder taken from reference TRBV7-9 and TRBJ2-2, is DTGVSQNPRHKITKRGQNVTFRCDPISEHNRLYWYRQTLGQGPEFLTYFQNEAQLEKSRLLSDRFSAERPKGSFSTLEIQRTEQGDSAMYLCASSRQGMNTGELFFGEGSRLTVL.

The chain recombines TRBV5-1 with TRBJ2-2; 7 bases align to TRBD1. CDR1 is SGHRS, CDR2 YFSETQ, per germline. CDR3 length equals 13 residues. Unmatched junction bases numbered 6, after V lost 7 bases and J lost 6 bases. This CDR3 is CASQRQGPGELFF. Written as DNA, the CDR3 is TGCGCCAGCCAAAGACAGGGACCCGGGGAGCTGTTTTTT.

V and J are TRBV18 and TRBJ1-2, with 7 nucleotides matching TRBD1. V gave up 6 bases and J gave up 4 bases; unmatched junction bases: 8. The CDR3 has 14 amino acids. Germline lookup yields CDR1 KGHSH and CDR2 LQKENI. CDR3 coding DNA: TGTGCCAGCTCCTCACAGGGGTCCCCCTATGGCTACACCTTC. It yields the protein CASSSQGSPYGYTF.

As DNA, the CDR3 is TGCAGCGTTGAGGTCAGGGTTACCTACAATGAGCAGTTCTTC. This translates into CSVEVRVTYNEQFF. The rearrangement links TRBV29-1 to TRBJ2-1; D is possibly TRBD1 (5 bases). Per the germline V gene, CDR1 is SQVTM and CDR2 is ANQGSEA. The CDR3 runs to 14 residues. V lost 3 bases and J 2 bases, leaving 11 bases between the germline ends.

This chain links TRBV5-1 with TRBJ2-3; 8 positions match TRBD1. The CDR3 extends over 14 amino acids. In germline, CDR1 is SGHRS, CDR2 YFSETQ. The V gene end was trimmed by 4 bases and the J gene end by 6 bases; junction bases not matched to a gene: 7. This CDR3 is CASSEGQGHDTQYF. The CDR3 DNA follows: TGCGCCAGCAGCGAAGGACAGGGCCACGATACGCAGTATTTT. The full variable domain, rest sourced from reference TRBV5-1 and TRBJ2-3, is KAGVTQTPRYLIKTRGQQVTLSCSPISGHRSVSWYQQTPGQGLQFLFEYFSETQRNKGNFPGRFSGRQFSNSRSEMNVSTLELGDSALYLCASSEGQGHDTQYFGPGTRLTVL.

The rearrangement uses TRBV7-6 and TRBJ1-6; 10 nucleotides agree with TRBD1. Trimming at V came to 5 bases and at J to 5 bases, leaving 3 bases not matched to a gene. The CDR3 runs 15 residues. From germline, CDR1 is SGHVS and CDR2 FNYEAQ. Written as DNA, the CDR3 is TGTGCCAGCAGCAGGGACAGGGGTAATAATTCACCCCTCCACTTT. Translating gives CASSRDRGNNSPLHF.

The count of this clone is one. One end of the junction does not line up with germline, which may come from a read error. The gene calls are TRBV18 and TRBJ2-3; weak D call: TRBD2 (6 bases). Germline assignment: CDR1 KGHSH and CDR2 LQKENI. The CDR3 totals 17 residues. The CDR3 spells CVSSYDRRGRDTDTQYF. CDR3 DNA sequence: TGTGTCAGCTCATACGATCGGAGGGGCCGCGACACAGATACGCAGTATTTT.